This record looks at one T cell receptor beta chain sequence and its context. Clones were sequenced by immunoSEQ multiplex PCR, and TCRdb holds only the in-frame ones, with some missing. The table shows about 250,000 clones, with under 90% occurring only once. The data derive from a study of blood T cell repertoires in COVID-19. With 0 bases clipped from V and 0 bases from J, the junction kept 7 bases outside the gene matches. Per germline, CDR1 SGDLS and CDR2 YYNGEE. CDR3 length equals 18 residues. The source of this sequence is a man aged 35-49 years who had recovered from COVID-19. The rearrangement joins TRBV9 to TRBJ1-4, with 8 positions matching TRBD1. Source material: PBMCs or T cells enriched from blood (not recorded which). The CDR3 region has the DNA TGTGCCAGCAGCGTAGGGACAGGGCAGGGGGCAACTAATGAAAAACTGTTTTTT. Its translation: CASSVGTGQGATNEKLFF. Based on the CDR3 plus reference TRBV9 and TRBJ1-4, the full variable domain is DSGVTQTPKHLITATGQRVTLRCSPRSGDLSVYWYQQSLDQGLQFLIQYYNGEERAKGNILERFSAQQFPDLHSELNLSSLELGDSALYFCASSVGTGQGATNEKLFFGSGTQLSVL.